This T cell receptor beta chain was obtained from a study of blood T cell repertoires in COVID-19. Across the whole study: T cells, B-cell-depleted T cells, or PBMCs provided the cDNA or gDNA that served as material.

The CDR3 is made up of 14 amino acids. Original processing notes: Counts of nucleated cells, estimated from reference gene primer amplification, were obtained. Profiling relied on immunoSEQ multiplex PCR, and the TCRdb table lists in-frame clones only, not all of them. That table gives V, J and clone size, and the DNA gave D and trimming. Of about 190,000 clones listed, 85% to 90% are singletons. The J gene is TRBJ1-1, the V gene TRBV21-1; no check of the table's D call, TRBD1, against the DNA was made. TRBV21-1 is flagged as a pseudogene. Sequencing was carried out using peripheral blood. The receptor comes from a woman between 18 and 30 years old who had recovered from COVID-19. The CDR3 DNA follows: TGTGCCAGCAGCAAATCCCAGGGTAGCACTGAAGCTTTCTTT. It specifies CASSKSQGSTEAFF.